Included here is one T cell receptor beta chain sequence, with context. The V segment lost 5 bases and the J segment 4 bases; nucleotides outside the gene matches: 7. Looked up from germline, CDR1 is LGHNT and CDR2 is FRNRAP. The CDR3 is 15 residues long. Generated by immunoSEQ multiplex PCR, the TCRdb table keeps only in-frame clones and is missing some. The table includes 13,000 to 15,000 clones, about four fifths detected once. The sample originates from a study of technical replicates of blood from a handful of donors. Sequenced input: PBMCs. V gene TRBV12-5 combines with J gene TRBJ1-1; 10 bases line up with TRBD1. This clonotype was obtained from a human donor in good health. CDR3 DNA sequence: TGTGCTAGTGGTCCGGGACAGGGGATTTCCACTGAAGCTTTCTTT. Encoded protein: CASGPGQGISTEAFF.